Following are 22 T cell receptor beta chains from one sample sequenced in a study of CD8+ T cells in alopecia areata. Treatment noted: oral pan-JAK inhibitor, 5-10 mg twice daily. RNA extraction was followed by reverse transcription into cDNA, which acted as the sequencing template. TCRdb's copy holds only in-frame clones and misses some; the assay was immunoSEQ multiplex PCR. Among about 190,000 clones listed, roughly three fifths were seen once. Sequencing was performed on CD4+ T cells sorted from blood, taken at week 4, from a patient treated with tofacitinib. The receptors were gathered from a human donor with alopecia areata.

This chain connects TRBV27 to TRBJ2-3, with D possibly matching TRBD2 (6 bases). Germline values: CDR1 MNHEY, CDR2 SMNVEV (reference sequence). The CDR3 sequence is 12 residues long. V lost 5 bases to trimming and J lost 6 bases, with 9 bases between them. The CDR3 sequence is CASSPGGDTQYF. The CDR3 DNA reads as TGTGCCAGCAGTCCCGGGGGTGATACGCAGTATTTT.

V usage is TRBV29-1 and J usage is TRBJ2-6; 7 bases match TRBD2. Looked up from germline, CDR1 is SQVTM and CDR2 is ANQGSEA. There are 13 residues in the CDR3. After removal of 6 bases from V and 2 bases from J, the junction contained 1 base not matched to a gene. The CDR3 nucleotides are TGCAGCGTGAGCGGGGCTGGGGCCAACGTCCTGACTTTC. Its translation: CSVSGAGANVLTF.

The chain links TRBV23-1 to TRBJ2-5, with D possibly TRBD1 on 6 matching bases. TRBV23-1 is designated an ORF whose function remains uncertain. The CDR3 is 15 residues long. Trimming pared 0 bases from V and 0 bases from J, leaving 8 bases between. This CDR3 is CASSQSWDNQETQYF. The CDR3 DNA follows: TGCGCCAGCAGTCAATCGTGGGACAACCAAGAGACCCAGTACTTC.

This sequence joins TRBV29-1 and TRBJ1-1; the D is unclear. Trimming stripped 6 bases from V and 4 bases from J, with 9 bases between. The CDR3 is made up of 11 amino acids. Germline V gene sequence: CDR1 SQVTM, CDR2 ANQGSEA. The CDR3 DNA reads TGCAGCGTCCTCCTGGTCACTGAAGCTTTCTTT. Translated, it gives CSVLLVTEAFF.

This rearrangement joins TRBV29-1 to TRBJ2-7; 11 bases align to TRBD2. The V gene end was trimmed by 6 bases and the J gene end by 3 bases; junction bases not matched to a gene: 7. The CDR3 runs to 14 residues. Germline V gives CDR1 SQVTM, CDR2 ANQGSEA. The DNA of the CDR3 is TGCAGCGTCCGTCCGGGACTAGCGGACTACGAGCAGTACTTC. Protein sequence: CSVRPGLADYEQYF.

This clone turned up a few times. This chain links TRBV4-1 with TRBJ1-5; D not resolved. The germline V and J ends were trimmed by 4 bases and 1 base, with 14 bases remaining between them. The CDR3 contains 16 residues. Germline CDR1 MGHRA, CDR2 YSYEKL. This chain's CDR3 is CASSREGSWSNQPQHF. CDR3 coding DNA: TGCGCCAGCAGCCGCGAAGGGAGTTGGAGCAATCAGCCCCAGCATTTT.

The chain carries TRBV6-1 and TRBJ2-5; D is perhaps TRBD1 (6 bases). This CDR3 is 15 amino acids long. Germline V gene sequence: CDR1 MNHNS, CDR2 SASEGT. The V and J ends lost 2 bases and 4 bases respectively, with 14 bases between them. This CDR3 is CASSEIQGRTETQYF. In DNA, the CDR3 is TGTGCCAGCAGTGAAATTCAGGGGAGAACAGAGACCCAGTACTTC.

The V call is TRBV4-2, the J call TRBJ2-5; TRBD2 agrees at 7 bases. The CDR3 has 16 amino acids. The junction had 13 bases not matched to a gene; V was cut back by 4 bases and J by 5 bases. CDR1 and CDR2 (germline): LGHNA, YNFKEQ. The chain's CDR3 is CASSLGGGEGRETQYF. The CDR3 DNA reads TGTGCCAGCAGCCTTGGGGGGGGTGAGGGAAGGGAGACCCAGTACTTC.

The CDR3 region is CASSQVAQSIGETQYF. The CDR3 DNA sequence: TGCGCCAGCAGCCAAGTGGCACAGAGTATTGGAGAGACCCAGTACTTC. The chain employs TRBV4-3 and TRBJ2-5; unclear D gene. With 1 base removed from V and 4 bases from J, the gap between germline ends came to 16 bases. The CDR3 is 16 amino acids. The germline gives CDR1 LGHNA, CDR2 YSLEER.

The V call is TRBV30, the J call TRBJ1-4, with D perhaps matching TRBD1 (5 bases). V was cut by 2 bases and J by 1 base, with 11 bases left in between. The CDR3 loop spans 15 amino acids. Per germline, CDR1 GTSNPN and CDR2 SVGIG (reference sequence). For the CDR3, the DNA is TGTGCCTGGAGTTGGCAGGGAGTAACTAATGAAAAACTGTTTTTT. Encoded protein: CAWSWQGVTNEKLFF.

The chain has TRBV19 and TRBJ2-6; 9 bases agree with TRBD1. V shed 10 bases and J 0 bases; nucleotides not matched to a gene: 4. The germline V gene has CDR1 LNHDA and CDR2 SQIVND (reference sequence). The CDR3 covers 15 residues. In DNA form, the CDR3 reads TGTGCCACGCGGACAGGGGCCTCTGGGGCCAACGTCCTGACTTTC. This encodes CATRTGASGANVLTF.

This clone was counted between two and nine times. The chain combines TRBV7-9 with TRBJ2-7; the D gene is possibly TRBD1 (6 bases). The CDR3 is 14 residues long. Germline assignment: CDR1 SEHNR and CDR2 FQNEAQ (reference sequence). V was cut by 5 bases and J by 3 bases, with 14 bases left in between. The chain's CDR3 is CASSEPGQIYEQYF. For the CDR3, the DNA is TGTGCCAGCAGCGAACCCGGACAGATCTACGAGCAGTACTTC.

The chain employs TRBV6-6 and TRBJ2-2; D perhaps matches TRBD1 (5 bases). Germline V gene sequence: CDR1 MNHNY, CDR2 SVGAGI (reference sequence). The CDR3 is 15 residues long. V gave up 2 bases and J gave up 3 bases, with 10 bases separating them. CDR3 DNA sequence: TGTGCCAGCAGTTACAGGGGATTCGACACCGGGGAGCTGTTTTTT. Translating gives CASSYRGFDTGELFF.

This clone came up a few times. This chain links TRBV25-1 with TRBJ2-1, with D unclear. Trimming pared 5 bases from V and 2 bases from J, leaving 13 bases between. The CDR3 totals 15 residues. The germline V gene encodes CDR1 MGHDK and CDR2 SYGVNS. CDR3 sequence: CASSPREAAYNEQFF. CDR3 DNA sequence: TGTGCCAGCAGTCCCCGAGAGGCGGCCTACAATGAGCAGTTCTTC.

As DNA, the CDR3 is TGCGCCAGCAGCGGGACTGCAGGTTCGGCTGGCTACACCTTC. It specifies CASSGTAGSAGYTF. The gene calls are TRBV5-1 and TRBJ1-2; D possibly corresponds to TRBD1 (5 bases). V lost 4 bases and J lost 7, with 17 bases in between. Germline CDR1 reads SGHRS; CDR2 reads YFSETQ. The CDR3 spans 14 residues.

CDR3 coding DNA: TGCGCCAGCAGCCAAGCACTAATCGAACTCGAGCAGTTCTTC. Its protein product is CASSQALIELEQFF. The rearrangement joins TRBV4-1 to TRBJ2-1; D gene ambiguous. Germline CDR1 MGHRA, CDR2 YSYEKL. The CDR3 consists of 14 residues. With 1 base removed from V and 10 bases from J, the gap between germline ends came to 14 bases.

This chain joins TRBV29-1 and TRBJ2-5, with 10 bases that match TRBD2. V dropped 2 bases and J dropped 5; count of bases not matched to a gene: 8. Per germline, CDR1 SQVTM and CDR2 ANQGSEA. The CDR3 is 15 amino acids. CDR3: CSVEKREGRRETQYF. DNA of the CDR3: TGCAGCGTTGAAAAGCGGGAGGGCCGGCGGGAGACCCAGTACTTC.

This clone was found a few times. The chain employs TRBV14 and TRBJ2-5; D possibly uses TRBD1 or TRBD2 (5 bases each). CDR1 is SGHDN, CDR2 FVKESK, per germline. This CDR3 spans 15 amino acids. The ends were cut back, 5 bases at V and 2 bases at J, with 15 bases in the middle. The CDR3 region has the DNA TGTGCCAGCAGCGATAGGAGGCAGGGACAAGAGACCCAGTACTTC. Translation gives CASSDRRQGQETQYF.

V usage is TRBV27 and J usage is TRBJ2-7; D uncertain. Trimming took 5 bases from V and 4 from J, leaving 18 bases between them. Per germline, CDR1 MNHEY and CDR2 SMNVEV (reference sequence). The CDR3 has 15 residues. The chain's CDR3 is CASSARLTSTYEQYF. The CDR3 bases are TGTGCCAGCAGTGCCCGGTTAACCTCCACTTACGAGCAGTACTTC.

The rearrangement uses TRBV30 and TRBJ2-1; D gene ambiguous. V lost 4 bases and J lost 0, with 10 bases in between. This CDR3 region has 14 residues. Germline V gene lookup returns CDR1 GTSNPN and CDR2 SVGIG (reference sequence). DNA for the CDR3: TGTGCCTGGAAGCGTAGTAGCTCCTACAATGAGCAGTTCTTC. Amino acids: CAWKRSSSYNEQFF.

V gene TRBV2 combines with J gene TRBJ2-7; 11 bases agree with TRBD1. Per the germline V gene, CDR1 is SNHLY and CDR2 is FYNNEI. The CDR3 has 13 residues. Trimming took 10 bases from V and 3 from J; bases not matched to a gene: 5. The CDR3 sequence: CATRTGGHYEQYF. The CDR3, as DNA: TGTGCCACCAGGACAGGGGGCCACTACGAGCAGTACTTC.

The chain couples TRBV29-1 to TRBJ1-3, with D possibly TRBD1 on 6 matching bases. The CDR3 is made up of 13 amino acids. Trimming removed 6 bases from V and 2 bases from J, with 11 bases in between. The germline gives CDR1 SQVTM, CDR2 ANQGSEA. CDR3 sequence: CSVLQGPGNTIYF. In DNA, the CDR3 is TGCAGCGTCCTACAGGGACCTGGAAACACCATATATTTT.